A selection of T cell receptor beta chains follows, all from one sample in a study of control samples from healthy donors and cancer patients. TCRdb keeps only in-frame clones here, not all; method: immunoSEQ multiplex PCR. The sample lists some 95,000 clones; around 90% were seen once. Sequencing input: blood. The source of these receptors is a human donor in good health. The donor label of this sample is uncertain. Both conserved end residues are part of each CDR3. A D gene is named only where the DNA matches it firmly. Clone size appears in some rows only: once, few, many, or a class for an expanded clone.

>TRBJ1-1|TRBV6-5|NA|NA
CASRPLMNTEAFF
TGTGCCAGCAGGCCCCTCATGAACACTGAAGCTTTCTTT
>TRBJ1-2|TRBV11-1|NA|NA
CASSRTSGTLNYGYTF
TGTGCCAGCAGCCGCACATCCGGGACACTGAACTATGGCTACACCTTC
>TRBJ2-6|TRBV7-6|TRBD1|NA
CASSSTGGTGSGANVLTF
TGTGCCAGCAGCTCAACAGGGGGTACGGGCTCTGGGGCCAACGTCCTGACTTTC
>TRBJ2-7|TRBV2|NA|NA
CASTDRTYEQYF
TGTGCCAGCACTGATAGGACCTACGAGCAGTACTTC
>TRBJ2-3|TRBV7-6|TRBD2|once
CASSLGLGRGGGTDTQYF
TGTGCCAGCAGCTTAGGGCTGGGGCGGGGGGGCGGCACAGATACGCAGTATTTT
>TRBJ2-5|TRBV3-1/TRBV3-2|NA|NA
CASSQDRGEQETQYF
TGTGCCAGCAGCCAAGATCGAGGGGAACAAGAGACCCAGTACTTC
>TRBJ2-1|TRBV2|NA|once
CASSGDGSNEQFF
TGTGCCAGCAGTGGGGACGGATCCAATGAGCAGTTCTTC
>TRBJ1-3|TRBV18|TRBD1|NA
CASSPGQGFGNTIYF
TGTGCCAGCTCACCAGGACAGGGGTTTGGAAACACCATATATTTT
>TRBJ2-7|TRBV3-1/TRBV3-2|NA|NA
CASSQVPAGEICF
TGTGCCAGCAGCCAAGTCCCCGCAGGGGAAATATGCTTC
>TRBJ1-5|TRBV19|TRBD1|NA
CASSTPDRAVQPQHF
TGTGCCAGTAGTACGCCCGACAGGGCGGTTCAGCCCCAGCATTTT
>TRBJ1-2|TRBV19|TRBD1|NA
CALGGGGANYGYTF
TGTGCCCTCGGGGGAGGGGGCGCGAACTATGGCTACACCTTC
>TRBJ1-5|TRBV6-2/TRBV6-3|NA|NA
CASSYLSADGPQHF
TGTGCCAGCAGTTACTTGTCAGCGGATGGGCCCCAGCATTTT
>TRBJ2-2|TRBV4-3|NA|NA
CASSQEQAANTGELFF
TGCGCCAGCAGCCAAGAGCAGGCCGCGAACACCGGGGAGCTGTTTTTT
>TRBJ1-2|TRBV6-5|TRBD1|NA
CASNSVTGGDYGYTF
TGTGCCAGCAATTCTGTGACAGGGGGGGACTATGGCTACACCTTC
>TRBJ2-1|TRBV6-5|NA|NA
CASSLAGTTYNEQFF
TGTGCCAGCAGTCTCGCGGGGACAACATACAATGAGCAGTTCTTC
>TRBJ1-5|TRBV30|NA|NA
CAWTDSLSNQPQHF
TGTGCCTGGACAGACAGTCTTAGCAATCAGCCCCAGCATTTT
>TRBJ2-1|TRBV5-1|NA|NA
CASNSYNEQFF
TGCGCCAGCAACTCCTACAATGAGCAGTTCTTC
>TRBJ2-1|TRBV7-2|NA|once
CASSFGQELYNEQFF
TGTGCCAGCAGCTTCGGGCAGGAACTTTACAATGAGCAGTTCTTC
>TRBJ2-5|TRBV11-1|TRBD1|NA
CASRKDRGEETQYF
TGTGCCAGCAGAAAGGACAGGGGGGAAGAGACCCAGTACTTC
>TRBJ1-2|TRBV10-2|TRBD1|NA
CASSGDRQNYGYTF
TGCGCCAGCAGTGGGGACAGACAAAACTATGGCTACACCTTC
>TRBJ2-7|TRBV5-4|TRBD2|NA
CASSTYGRSYEQYF
TGTGCCAGCAGCACGTACGGGAGGTCCTACGAGCAGTACTTC
>TRBJ1-6|TRBV2|NA|NA
CASSEVGNSPLHF
TGTGCCAGCAGTGAAGTTGGAAATTCACCCCTCCACTTT
>TRBJ1-1|TRBV6-5|NA|NA
CASSYDGPNTEAFF
TGTGCCAGCAGTTACGACGGCCCGAACACTGAAGCTTTCTTT
>TRBJ1-2|TRBV3-1/TRBV3-2|NA|NA
CASSLTVGRYYGYTF
TGTGCCAGCAGCCTCACGGTGGGCAGGTACTATGGCTACACCTTC
>TRBJ2-1|TRBV5-4|NA|once
CASSKGGASYNEQFF
TGTGCCAGCAGCAAGGGGGGGGCCTCCTACAATGAGCAGTTCTTC
>TRBJ1-3|TRBV5-6|NA|NA
CASSLGESSGNTIYF
TGTGCCAGCAGCTTAGGCGAGAGCTCTGGAAACACCATATATTTT
>TRBJ1-1|TRBV3-1/TRBV3-2|TRBD1|NA
CASRRAGQGNLNTEAFF
TGTGCCAGCAGGCGAGCGGGACAGGGGAACCTGAACACTGAAGCTTTCTTT
>TRBJ1-2|TRBV14|NA|NA
CASSRREGSGYTF
TGTGCCAGCAGCCGGCGAGAAGGAAGTGGCTACACCTTC
>TRBJ2-3|TRBV6-5|NA|NA
CASSRDTSTDTQYF
TGTGCCAGCAGTCGGGACACGTCCACAGATACGCAGTATTTT
>TRBJ1-6|TRBV10-3|TRBD1|NA
CAISDQQGHHNSPLHF
TGTGCCATCAGTGACCAACAGGGGCACCATAATTCACCCCTCCACTTT
>TRBJ1-1|TRBV6-5|TRBD1|NA
CASRTTGGNTEAFF
TGTGCCAGCAGAACGACAGGGGGGAACACTGAAGCTTTCTTT
>TRBJ2-5|TRBV6-1|TRBD2|NA
CASSARPGAGAGETQYF
TGTGCCAGCAGTGCGCGGCCGGGAGCGGGGGCAGGGGAGACCCAGTACTTC
>TRBJ1-4|TRBV7-2|TRBD1|NA
CASSLGTGREKLFF
TGTGCCAGCAGCTTGGGGACAGGGCGTGAAAAACTGTTTTTT
>TRBJ2-7|TRBV5-1|TRBD2|once
CASSLPSGGAEQYF
TGCGCCAGCAGCTTGCCTAGCGGGGGTGCCGAGCAGTACTTC
>TRBJ1-4|TRBV5-1|TRBD1|NA
CASSRGQGNEKLFF
TGCGCCAGCAGCAGGGGACAGGGGAATGAAAAACTGTTTTTT
>TRBJ2-1|TRBV5-1|TRBD1|NA
CASSSGQGLDEQFF
TGCGCCAGCAGTTCAGGACAGGGGCTCGATGAGCAGTTCTTC
>TRBJ1-6|TRBV3-1/TRBV3-2|NA|NA
CASSQEDGALHF
TGTGCCAGCAGCCAAGAAGACGGGGCCCTCCACTTT
>TRBJ1-2|TRBV10-3|TRBD1|NA
CAISDRGPGGYTF
TGTGCCATCAGTGACAGGGGGCCCGGGGGCTACACCTTC
>TRBJ2-3|TRBV24-1|NA|NA
CATSDFKAGNTDTQYF
TGTGCCACCAGTGATTTTAAGGCGGGGAACACAGATACGCAGTATTTT
>TRBJ1-1|TRBV2|NA|NA
CASSNRKADTEAFF
TGTGCCAGCAGCAACAGGAAGGCGGACACTGAAGCTTTCTTT
>TRBJ1-1|TRBV5-4|NA|NA
CASSLGGGTGLNTEAFF
TGTGCCAGCAGCTTGGGGGGGGGCACGGGACTGAACACTGAAGCTTTCTTT
>TRBJ2-1|TRBV9|TRBD1|NA
CASSGRDRPYNEQFF
TGTGCCAGCAGCGGACGGGACAGACCATACAATGAGCAGTTCTTC
>TRBJ1-3|TRBV6-5|NA|NA
CASSYPLGRAGNTIYF
TGTGCCAGCAGTTACCCGTTAGGCAGGGCTGGAAACACCATATATTTT
>TRBJ1-5|TRBV28|NA|NA
CASSSSSTGQPQHF
TGTGCCAGCAGTTCCTCTTCCACAGGCCAGCCCCAGCATTTT
>TRBJ2-1|TRBV9|NA|NA
CASSVAAGEAGYNEQFF
TGTGCCAGCAGCGTAGCTGCAGGGGAAGCAGGCTACAATGAGCAGTTCTTC
>TRBJ2-4|TRBV4-3|NA|NA
CASSQTRGAEGDIQYF
TGCGCCAGCAGCCAAACTCGTGGGGCGGAGGGGGACATTCAGTACTTC
>TRBJ1-5|TRBV3-1/TRBV3-2|NA|NA
CASSHGWTELYSNQPQHF
TGTGCCAGCAGCCATGGTTGGACGGAACTATATAGCAATCAGCCCCAGCATTTT
>TRBJ1-3|TRBV6-5|NA|once
CARLVPGGTGNTIYF
TGTGCCAGATTGGTTCCCGGGGGGACTGGAAACACCATATATTTT
>TRBJ2-3|TRBV28|TRBD2|NA
CASTPAGLAESTDTQYF
TGTGCCAGCACCCCCGCGGGACTAGCGGAGAGCACAGATACGCAGTATTTT
>TRBJ2-2|TRBV9|TRBD2|NA
CASSARIGLAGGATGELFF
TGTGCCAGCAGCGCACGAATTGGACTAGCGGGGGGGGCCACCGGGGAGCTGTTTTTT
>TRBJ2-2|TRBV7-6|TRBD1|NA
CASSLAVQGARAGELFF
TGTGCCAGCAGCTTAGCGGTCCAGGGGGCCCGGGCCGGGGAGCTGTTTTTT